This T cell receptor (beta chain) was obtained from a study of T cells after yellow fever vaccination. Background on the study: Any fraction with a low cell number was prepared using SMART-Seq v4 Ultra Low Input.

This clonotype was counted many times. The authors made TCR cDNA by 5'RACE template switching, adding a universal primer site and UMIs. MiXCR, applied by TCRdb to the 5' RACE reads, yields one record per CDR3 protein. The sample lists some 340,000 distinct CDR3 sequences; about 10% were seen once. The material sequenced was CD4+ T cells sorted from PBMCs, taken 45 days after the yellow fever booster vaccination. This clonotype was obtained from a man aged 18-30 years who received the YFV17D yellow fever vaccine.

The CDR3 DNA sequence: TGTGCCAGCAGCCAAGTTCCTAGTAGATTCGCCGGGGAGCTGTTTTTT. Its protein is CASSQVPSRFAGELFF. This chain links TRBV4-2 with TRBJ2-2; D remains ambiguous. V lost 1 base, J lost 6 bases, and 15 bases lay in between. The CDR3 runs 16 residues. The V gene's germline CDR1 is LGHNA and CDR2 YNFKEQ.